Reported below is one T cell receptor (beta chain). This clonotype was detected many times. The antigen it binds to is not known. The input lacks base qualities; no much larger clone sits a single base away. This record belongs to a study of CD8 T cells in ankylosing spondylitis (TCRdb year 2017). Background on the whole study: T cell receptor beta repertoires were profiled in healthy donors and ankylosing spondylitis patients so that disease-linked TCR variants could be found. The full study cohort was made up of 25 to 30 ankylosing spondylitis patients and 108 healthy donors. Samples of peripheral blood were taken, and for ankylosing spondylitis patients, synovial fluid was collected as well.

The CDR3 measures 17 amino acids from cysteine to phenylalanine. Only the CDR3 region is kept as DNA, spanning 51 bases read in frame from base 1. As encoded in the germline V gene, CDR1 is SGHRS while CDR2 is YFSETQ. Between the V and J ends, shortened by 4 bases and 0 bases respectively, the junction contains 19 bases. The sample was run on an Illumina HiSeq 2500. Quantitative 5'-RACE with molecular barcodes was the method used to prepare the TCR beta libraries. For the original study's pipeline: Disease-linked TCR variants were identified with a new computational method built on a probabilistic model of VDJ rearrangement. TCRdb reprocessing: public reads trimmed at Q25 with fastp, clones called with MiXCR, in-frame beta chains kept. Each record represents a unique CDR3 protein, reported with the most common genes and DNA among its rows. In this record, the V and J calls reflect TCRdb's handling and not the investigators' own analysis. The sample records 210,000 or so distinct CDR3 sequences, approximately 7.6% of which are singletons. The ten largest clones take up around 5.1% of the sample.

Overall study results and their limits: Some of the motif variants had been reported before in the synovial fluid and blood of reactive arthritis patients, a finding that suggests common disease-initiation mechanisms. According to the report, matched synovial fluid samples from ankylosing spondylitis patients were significantly enriched for the disease-linked clones. In peripheral blood, the disease-linked clones were found at relatively low frequencies and had a CD8+ phenotype. A TCR beta motif of 7 or 8 highly homologous amino acid variants appeared characteristic of blood from ankylosing spondylitis patients.

Sequencing was carried out using blood, either unsorted or a sorted T cell fraction (not recorded which). Recombination connected TRBV5-1 to TRBJ1-1; no confident D gene assignment can be made. This clonotype originated in a female donor with ankylosing spondylitis or in good health (not recorded which). The CDR3 here reads CASSHDGQELLNTEAFF. The DNA reads as follows: TGCGCCAGCAGCCACGACGGGCAGGAGCTACTGAACACTGAAGCTTTCTTT.